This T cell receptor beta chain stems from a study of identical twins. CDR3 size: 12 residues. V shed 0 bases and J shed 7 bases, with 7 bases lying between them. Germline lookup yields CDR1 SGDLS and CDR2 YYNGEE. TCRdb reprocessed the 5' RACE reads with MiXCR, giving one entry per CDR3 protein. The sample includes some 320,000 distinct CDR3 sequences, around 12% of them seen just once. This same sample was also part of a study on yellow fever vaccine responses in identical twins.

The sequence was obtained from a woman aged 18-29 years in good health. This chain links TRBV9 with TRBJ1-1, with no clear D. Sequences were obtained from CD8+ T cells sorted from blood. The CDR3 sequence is CASSVDGSEAFF. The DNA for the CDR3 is TGTGCCAGCAGCGTAGATGGAAGTGAAGCTTTCTTT.